The TCR beta chain described here comes from a study of CXCR3-negative and CXCR3-positive naive CD8 T cells. The TRB libraries of cDNA were built by UMI-labeled 5' RACE. TCRdb reworked the 5' RACE reads into one entry per CDR3 protein, no DNA. Its table lists about 130,000 distinct CDR3 sequences. Germline V gene sequence: CDR1 SGHRS, CDR2 YFSETQ. This CDR3 region has 15 residues. The sequencing input was naive CXCR3- CD8+ T cells from blood. This sample's subset: CD45RO-CCR7+CD27+CD95- naive CD8+ T cells lacking CXCR3 (TNR3-). This sequence originates from a human donor in good health. Some clones in this sample may be carry-over from other donors' samples. The chain is built from TRBV5-1 and TRBJ2-7; TCRdb outputs TRBD1, but without DNA this stays unchecked. CDR3 loop: CASSLGGTGAYEQYF.